Each of the 19 T cell receptor beta chains below was sequenced from the same sample in a study of tumor-infiltrating lymphocytes in primary liver carcinoma. Using a constant-region primer together with ProtoScript II reverse transcriptase, TCR beta cDNA was made from 500 to 650 ng of total RNA. ARM-PCR, slightly modified, supplied the TCR beta libraries through three nested multiplex PCR rounds. Each of the first two PCR rounds ran approximately 9 cycles with TRBV1-TRBV30 forward and C-beta reverse primers. TCRdb ran MiXCR on the multiplex PCR reads and lists one entry per CDR3 protein. Of some 190,000 distinct CDR3 sequences in the sample, approximately 86% were seen once. Extraction of RNA together with DNA used about 17-34 mg of unsorted bulk tissue. The sequenced sample consisted of tumor tissue from primary liver carcinoma. The receptors originated from a middle-aged man with primary liver carcinoma and hepatitis B virus infection.

Comments on this clonotype: Sequence at one end of the junction differs from germline and may be a read error. This chain uses TRBV5-4 with TRBJ2-3; 7 bases fit TRBD2. This CDR3 comprises 15 residues. Germline V lookup: CDR1 SGHNT, CDR2 YYREEE (reference sequence). The CDR3 loop is CVSSLLQWEGDTQYF. The CDR3 DNA reads as TGTGTCAGCAGCCTACTCCAGTGGGAGGGAGATACGCAGTATTTT.

The chain is built from TRBV5-6 and TRBJ1-3; D is ambiguous. The CDR3 extends over 14 amino acids. CDR1 SGHDT and CDR2 YYEEEE come from the germline V gene. V was shortened by 4 bases and J by 15 bases, with 23 bases between the two germline ends. DNA for the CDR3: TGTGCCAGCAGCCCGTACAGCTCTGGAAACATCACATATTTT. Its translation: CASSPYSSGNITYF. Complete variable domain (other parts from reference TRBV5-6 and TRBJ1-3): DAGVTQSPTHLIKTRGQQVTLRCSPKSGHDTVSWYQQALGQGPQFIFQYYEEEERQRGNFPDRFSGHQFPNYSSELNVNALLLGDSALYLCASSPYSSGNITYFGEGSWLTVV.

Points on this clonotype: One end of the junction varies from germline; a read error may be responsible. The chain recombines TRBV5-4 with TRBJ2-3; no reliable D call. The DNA end favors TRBJ1-5, so the J call may be wrong. This CDR3 has 17 amino acids. Germline V gives CDR1 SGHNT, CDR2 YYREEE (reference sequence). Here the CDR3 reads CANSTSRARTSTDTQHF. The CDR3 DNA sequence: TGTGCCAACAGCACTTCCCGCGCGCGAACTAGCACAGATACGCAGCATTTT.

Regarding this clonotype: Relative to the germline gene, one junction end is altered; a read error may explain this. V gene TRBV28 combines with J gene TRBJ2-4; no clear D. This CDR3 is 16 amino acids long. Germline CDR1 and CDR2: MDHEN and SYDVKM. CDR3 in DNA: TGTGCCAGGAGTACATACCGGGCCAAGGCCAACAACATTCAGTACTTC. The encoded protein is CARSTYRAKANNIQYF. The full variable domain, rest sourced from reference TRBV28 and TRBJ2-4, is DVKVTQSSRYLVKRTGEKVFLECVQDMDHENMFWYRQDPGLGLRLIYFSYDVKMKEKGDIPEGYSVSREKKERFSLILESASTNQTSMYLCARSTYRAKANNIQYFGAGTRLSVL.

The V gene is TRBV4-3, the J gene TRBJ2-2; D possibly corresponds to TRBD1 (7 bases). Germline values: CDR1 LGHNA, CDR2 YSLEER. The V gene lost 3 bases and the J gene lost 6 bases, with 23 bases spanning the gap. The CDR3 runs to 18 residues. DNA for the CDR3: TGCGCCAGCAGCCATGCCCCTTGGGGAGCAGGGGGGCCCGGGGAGCTGTTTTTT. Amino acid sequence: CASSHAPWGAGGPGELFF.

This clonotype came up a few times. The chain combines TRBV5-1 with TRBJ2-1, with TRBD2 as a possible D gene (6 bases). Germline loops: CDR1 SGHRS, CDR2 YFSETQ. This CDR3 contains 15 residues. With 3 bases removed from V and 9 bases from J, the gap between germline ends came to 19 bases. DNA for the CDR3: TGCGCCAGCAGCTCTGGACTAAAGCGAGGAGGTGAGCAGTTCTTC. Its protein is CASSSGLKRGGEQFF.

Points on this clonotype: An end of the junction does not agree with germline; a read error may underlie this. This sequence joins TRBV11-2 and TRBJ2-1, with a possible D match to TRBD2 (6 bases). The CDR3 contains 17 residues. Germline CDR1 reads SGHAT; CDR2 reads FQNNGV. As DNA, the CDR3 is TGCGCCAGCAGCCCACGACCACTATCGGGAGATAGTGATGAGCAGTTCTTC. Translated: CASSPRPLSGDSDEQFF.

This chain connects TRBV12-3 or TRBV12-4 to TRBJ1-5; the D is unclear. The ends were cut back, 2 bases at V and 4 bases at J, with 12 bases in the middle. CDR3 size: 15 residues. CDR3 coding DNA: TGTGCCAGCAGTTTAATCCAGACTCCTAATCAGCCCCAGCATTTT. It yields the protein CASSLIQTPNQPQHF.

The chain recombines TRBV29-1 with TRBJ2-3; 9 positions match TRBD2. There are 13 residues in the CDR3. V lost 8 bases, J lost 11 bases, and 14 bases stayed unmatched. Germline CDR1 and CDR2: SQVTM and ANQGSEA. CDR3 loop: CSCSGSSTYMQYF. CDR3 bases: TGCAGCTGTAGCGGGAGTAGCACATATATGCAGTATTTT.

As for this clonotype: The CDR3 does not close with the conserved phenylalanine or tryptophan, likely indicating a read error. Because the CDR3's place on the DNA is in doubt, the DNA is left out and the CDR3 is given as listed by TCRdb. The J gene is TRBJ2-2, the V gene TRBV4-1. Germline V gene sequence: CDR1 MGHRA, CDR2 YSYEKL. Inclusive of both ends, the CDR3 amounts to 19 amino acids. The CDR3 here is CAISQLYIPHWVKTGELCL.

A note on this clonotype: No conserved phenylalanine or tryptophan is present at the end of the CDR3, so a read error is the likely explanation. The rearrangement links TRBV6-1 to TRBJ2-3; possible D gene TRBD2, 6 bases. This CDR3 spans 16 amino acids. CDR1 is MNHNS, CDR2 SASEGT, per germline. Written as DNA, the CDR3 is TGTGCCAGCAGTGAAAGGCGGGGACTTCGCACAGATAGGCAGTATCTT. This translates into CASSERRGLRTDRQYL.

This clonotype was counted a single time. V usage is TRBV10-3 and J usage is TRBJ2-5; D tentatively fits TRBD1 or TRBD2 (6 bases each). The germline V gene has CDR1 ENHRY and CDR2 SYGVKD. The CDR3 length is 14 residues. Trimming stripped 8 bases from V and 2 bases from J, with 15 bases between. The CDR3 bases are TGTGCCATCGGAGGGGGGATCCTACAAGAGACCCAGTACTTC. Amino acid sequence: CAIGGGILQETQYF.

A word on this clonotype: Because the CDR3 is missing its conserved closing phenylalanine or tryptophan, this is likely a read error. The chain recombines TRBV11-1 with TRBJ2-2; D not resolved. Germline V CDR1 and CDR2: SGHAT, FQDESV (reference sequence). This CDR3 contains 15 residues. CDR3 residues: CANSYTGPFSGELFY. CDR3 coding DNA: TGTGCCAACAGCTATACTGGACCTTTCTCAGGGGAGCTGTTTTAT.

The rearrangement joins TRBV6-6 to TRBJ2-5; D is perhaps TRBD1 (6 bases). Germline assignment: CDR1 MNHNY and CDR2 SVGAGI (reference sequence). Trimming removed 9 bases from V and 1 base from J, with 21 bases in between. The CDR3 length is 16 residues. CDR3 sequence (DNA): TGTGCCAGTAGTATCCGGGGCAGGGGTACCCAAGAGACCCAGTACTTC. Protein product: CASSIRGRGTQETQYF.

The table lists this clonotype with many counts. The chain uses TRBV5-1 and TRBJ1-3; tentative D call: TRBD1 (5 bases). The V end was cut by 1 base, the J end by 4 bases, with 9 bases between. CDR1 is SGHRS and CDR2 is YFSETQ in the germline V gene. This CDR3 has 14 residues. CDR3 nucleotides: TGCGCCAGCAGCTTGACAGGTCCAGGAAACACCATATATTTT. The encoded protein is CASSLTGPGNTIYF.

Turning to this clonotype: A read error may produce the germline difference seen at one junction end. The V and J genes are TRBV10-3 and TRBJ2-7; 8 positions agree with TRBD2. CDR3 length equals 15 residues. Germline V gene sequence: CDR1 ENHRY, CDR2 SYGVKD. This CDR3 reads CAISNRGAGVDEQYF. Written as DNA, the CDR3 is TGTGCTATCAGTAATCGGGGAGCGGGAGTAGACGAGCAGTACTTC.

A remark on this clonotype: No conserved phenylalanine or tryptophan is present at the end of the CDR3, so a read error is the likely explanation. The DNA is omitted, as the CDR3 cannot be located on it reliably, and the CDR3 follows TCRdb's listing. V usage is TRBV6-5 and J usage is TRBJ1-2. Germline-derived CDR1 and CDR2 are MNHEY and SVGAGI. Inclusive of both ends, the CDR3 amounts to 12 amino acids. The CDR3 loop is CATLDLAAMHTL.

Note on this clonotype: The conserved phenylalanine or tryptophan is not found at the CDR3 terminus, so this likely reflects a read error. The rearrangement uses TRBV11-3 and TRBJ2-1, with unresolved D. There are 14 residues in the CDR3. Germline values: CDR1 SGHNT, CDR2 YENEEA. Written as DNA, the CDR3 is TGTGCCAGCAGCTTATGCGTCTCGAACAAAGAGCAGTTCCTC. This gives the protein CASSLCVSNKEQFL.

Concerning this clonotype: This CDR3 fails to terminate in the conserved phenylalanine or tryptophan, so it likely reflects a read error. This rearrangement joins TRBV29-1 to TRBJ2-2; the D call may be TRBD1 or TRBD2 (5 bases each). V was trimmed by 6 bases and J by 6 bases, leaving 8 bases between them. Germline values: CDR1 SQVTM, CDR2 ANQGSEA. The CDR3 sequence is 11 residues long. This chain's CDR3 is CSVGEPGELFS. For the CDR3, the DNA is TGCAGCGTAGGGGAGCCCGGGGAGCTGTTTTCT.